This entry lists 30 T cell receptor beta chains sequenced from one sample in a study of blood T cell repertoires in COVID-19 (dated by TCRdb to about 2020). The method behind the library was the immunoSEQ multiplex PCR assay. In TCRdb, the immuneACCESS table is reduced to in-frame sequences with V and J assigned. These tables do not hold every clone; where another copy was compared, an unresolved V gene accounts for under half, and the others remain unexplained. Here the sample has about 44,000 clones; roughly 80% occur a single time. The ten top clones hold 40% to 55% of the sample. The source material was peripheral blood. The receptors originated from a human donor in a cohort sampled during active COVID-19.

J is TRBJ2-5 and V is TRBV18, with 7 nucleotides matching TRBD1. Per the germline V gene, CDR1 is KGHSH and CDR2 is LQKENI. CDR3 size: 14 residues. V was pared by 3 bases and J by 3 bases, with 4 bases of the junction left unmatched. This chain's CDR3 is CASSPSGTEETQYF. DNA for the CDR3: TGTGCCAGCTCACCGTCCGGGACAGAAGAGACCCAGTACTTC.

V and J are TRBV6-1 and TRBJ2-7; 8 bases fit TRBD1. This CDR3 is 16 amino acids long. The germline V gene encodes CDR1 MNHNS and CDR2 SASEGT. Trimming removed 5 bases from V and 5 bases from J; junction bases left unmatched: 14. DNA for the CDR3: TGTGCCAGCAGTCAAGTTAGAACAGGGGGTCCCCACGAGCAGTACTTC. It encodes CASSQVRTGGPHEQYF.

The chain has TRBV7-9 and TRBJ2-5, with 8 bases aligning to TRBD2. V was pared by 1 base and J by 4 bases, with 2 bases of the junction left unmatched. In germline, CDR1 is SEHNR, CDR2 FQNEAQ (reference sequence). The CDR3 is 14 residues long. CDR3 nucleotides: TGTGCCAGCAGCTTAGGGGCGGGAGGAGAGACCCAGTACTTC. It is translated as CASSLGAGGETQYF.

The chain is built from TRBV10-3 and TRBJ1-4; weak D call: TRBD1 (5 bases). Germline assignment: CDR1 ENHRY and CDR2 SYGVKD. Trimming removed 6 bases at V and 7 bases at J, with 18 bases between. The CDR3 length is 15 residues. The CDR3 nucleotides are TGTGCCATCAGCCCCTCCAACCAGGGTACTGAAAAACTGTTTTTT. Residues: CAISPSNQGTEKLFF.

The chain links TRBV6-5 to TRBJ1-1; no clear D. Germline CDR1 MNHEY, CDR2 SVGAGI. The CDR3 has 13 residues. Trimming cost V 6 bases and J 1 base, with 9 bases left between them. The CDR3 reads CASRTNTNTEAFF. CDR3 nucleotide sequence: TGTGCCAGCAGGACTAATACGAACACTGAAGCTTTCTTT.

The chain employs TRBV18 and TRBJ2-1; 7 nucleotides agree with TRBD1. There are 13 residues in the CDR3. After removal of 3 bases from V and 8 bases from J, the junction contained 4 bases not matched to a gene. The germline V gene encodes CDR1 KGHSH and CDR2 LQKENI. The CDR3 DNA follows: TGTGCCAGCTCACCCCGCGGACAGGATGAGCAGTTCTTC. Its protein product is CASSPRGQDEQFF.

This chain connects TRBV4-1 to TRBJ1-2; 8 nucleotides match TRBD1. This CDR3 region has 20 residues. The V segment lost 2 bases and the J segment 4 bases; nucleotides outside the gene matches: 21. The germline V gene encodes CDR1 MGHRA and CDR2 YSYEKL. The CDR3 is CASSQPGGTGTGRTPYGYTF. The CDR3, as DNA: TGCGCCAGCAGCCAACCCGGGGGGACCGGGACAGGAAGGACTCCCTATGGCTACACCTTC.

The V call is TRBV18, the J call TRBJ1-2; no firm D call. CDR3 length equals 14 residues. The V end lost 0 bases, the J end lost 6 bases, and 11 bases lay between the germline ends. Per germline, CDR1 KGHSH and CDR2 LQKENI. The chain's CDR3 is CASSPPADTNGYTF. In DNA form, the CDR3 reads TGTGCCAGCTCACCACCCGCCGACACAAATGGCTACACCTTC.

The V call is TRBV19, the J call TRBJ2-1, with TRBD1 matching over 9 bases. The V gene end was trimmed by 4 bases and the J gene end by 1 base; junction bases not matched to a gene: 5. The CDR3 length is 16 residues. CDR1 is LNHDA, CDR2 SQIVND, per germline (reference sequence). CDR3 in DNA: TGTGCCAGTAGTACATACAGGGGGCGATCCTACAATGAGCAGTTCTTC. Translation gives CASSTYRGRSYNEQFF.

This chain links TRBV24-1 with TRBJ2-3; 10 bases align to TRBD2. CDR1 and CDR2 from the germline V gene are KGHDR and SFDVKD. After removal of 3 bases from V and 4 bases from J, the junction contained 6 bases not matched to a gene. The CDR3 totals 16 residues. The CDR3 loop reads CATSDPLAGLADTQYF. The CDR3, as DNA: TGTGCCACCAGTGATCCACTAGCGGGGCTGGCAGATACGCAGTATTTT.

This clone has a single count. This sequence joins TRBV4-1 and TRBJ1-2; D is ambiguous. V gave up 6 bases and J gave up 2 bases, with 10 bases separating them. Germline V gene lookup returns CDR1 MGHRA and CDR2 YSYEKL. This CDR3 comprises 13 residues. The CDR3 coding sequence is TGCGCCAGCAGACAAACCGGGAACTATGGCTACACCTTC. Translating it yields CASRQTGNYGYTF.

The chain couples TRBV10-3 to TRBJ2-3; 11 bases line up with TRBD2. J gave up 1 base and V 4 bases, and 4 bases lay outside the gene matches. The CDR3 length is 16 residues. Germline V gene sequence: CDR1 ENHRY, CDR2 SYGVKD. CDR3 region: CAISGVSGGGTDTQYF. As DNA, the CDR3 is TGTGCCATCAGTGGTGTTAGCGGGGGGGGCACAGATACGCAGTATTTT.

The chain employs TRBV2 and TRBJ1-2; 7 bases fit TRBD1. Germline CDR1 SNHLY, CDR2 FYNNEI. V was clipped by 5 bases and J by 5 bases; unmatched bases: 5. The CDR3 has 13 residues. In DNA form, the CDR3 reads TGTGCCAGCAGTTTACAGGGGTCATATGGCTACACCTTC. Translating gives CASSLQGSYGYTF.

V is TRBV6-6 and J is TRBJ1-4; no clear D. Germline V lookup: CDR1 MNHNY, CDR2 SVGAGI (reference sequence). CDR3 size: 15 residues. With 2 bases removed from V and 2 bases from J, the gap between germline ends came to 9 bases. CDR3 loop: CASSYDPDTNEKLFF. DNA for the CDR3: TGTGCCAGCAGTTACGATCCAGATACTAATGAAAAACTGTTTTTT.

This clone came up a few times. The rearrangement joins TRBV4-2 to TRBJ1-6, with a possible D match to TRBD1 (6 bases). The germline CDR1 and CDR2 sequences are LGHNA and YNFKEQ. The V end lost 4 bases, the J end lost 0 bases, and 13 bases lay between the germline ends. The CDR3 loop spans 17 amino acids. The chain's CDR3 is CASSLGGPDSYNSPLHF. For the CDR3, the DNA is TGTGCCAGCAGCCTGGGGGGGCCGGACTCCTATAATTCACCCCTCCACTTT.

The CDR3: CASSFPGYEQYF. In DNA form, the CDR3 reads TGTGCCAGCAGCTTTCCAGGTTACGAGCAGTACTTC. J is TRBJ2-7 and V is TRBV5-6; no firm D call. The CDR3 has 12 residues. Germline assignment: CDR1 SGHDT and CDR2 YYEEEE. V lost 2 bases to trimming and J lost 4 bases, with 7 bases between them.

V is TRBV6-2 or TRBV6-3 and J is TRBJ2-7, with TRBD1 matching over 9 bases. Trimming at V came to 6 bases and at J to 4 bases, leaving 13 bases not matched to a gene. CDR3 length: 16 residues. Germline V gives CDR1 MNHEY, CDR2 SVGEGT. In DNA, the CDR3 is TGTGCCAGCAGCTCGCCGGGACAGGGAACGGGATACGAGCAGTACTTC. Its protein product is CASSSPGQGTGYEQYF.

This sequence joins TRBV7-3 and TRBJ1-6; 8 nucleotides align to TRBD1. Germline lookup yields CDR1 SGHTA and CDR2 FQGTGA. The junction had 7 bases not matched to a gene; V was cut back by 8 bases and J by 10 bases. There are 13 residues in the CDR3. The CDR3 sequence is CASGLDRGSPLHF. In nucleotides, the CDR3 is TGTGCCAGCGGCCTCGACAGGGGATCACCCCTCCACTTT.

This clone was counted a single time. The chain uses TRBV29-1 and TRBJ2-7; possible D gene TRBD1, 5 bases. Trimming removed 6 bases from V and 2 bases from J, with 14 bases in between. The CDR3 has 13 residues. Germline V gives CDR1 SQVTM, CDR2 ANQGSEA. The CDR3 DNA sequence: TGCAGCGTGTCGACTCAGGGTACCTACGAGCAGTACTTC. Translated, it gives CSVSTQGTYEQYF.

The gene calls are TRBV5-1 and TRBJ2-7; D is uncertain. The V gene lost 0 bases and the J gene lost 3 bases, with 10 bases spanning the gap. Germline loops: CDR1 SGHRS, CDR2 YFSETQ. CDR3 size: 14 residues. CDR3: CASSLATYSYEQYF. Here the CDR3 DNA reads TGCGCCAGCAGCTTGGCCACATACAGCTACGAGCAGTACTTC.

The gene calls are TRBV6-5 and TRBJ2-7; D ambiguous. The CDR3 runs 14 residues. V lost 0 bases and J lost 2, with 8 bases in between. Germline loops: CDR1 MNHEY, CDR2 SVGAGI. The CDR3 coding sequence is TGTGCCAGCAGTTACTCGGGCAGAACCTACGAGCAGTACTTC. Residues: CASSYSGRTYEQYF.

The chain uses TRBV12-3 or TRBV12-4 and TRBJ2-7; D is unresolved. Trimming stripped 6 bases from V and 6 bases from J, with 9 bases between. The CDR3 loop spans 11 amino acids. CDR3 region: CASSPAGEQYF. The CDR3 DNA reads TGTGCCAGCAGCCCCGCAGGCGAGCAGTACTTC.

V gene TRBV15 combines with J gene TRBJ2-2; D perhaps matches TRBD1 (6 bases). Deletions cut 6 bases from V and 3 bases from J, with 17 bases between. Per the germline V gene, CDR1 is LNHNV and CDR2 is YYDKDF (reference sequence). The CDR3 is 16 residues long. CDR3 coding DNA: TGTGCCACCAGAGGCGGGTTAAAGGGGGACACCGGGGAGCTGTTTTTT. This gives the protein CATRGGLKGDTGELFF.

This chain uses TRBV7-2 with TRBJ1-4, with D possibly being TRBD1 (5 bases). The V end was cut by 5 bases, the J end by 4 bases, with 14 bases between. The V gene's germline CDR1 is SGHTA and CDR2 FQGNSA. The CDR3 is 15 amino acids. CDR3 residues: CASSPQAGNNEKLFF. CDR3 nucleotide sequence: TGTGCCAGCAGCCCACAGGCGGGAAATAATGAAAAACTGTTTTTT. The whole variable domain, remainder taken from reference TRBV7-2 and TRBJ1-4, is GAGVSQSPSNKVTEKGKDVELRCDPISGHTALYWYRQSLGQGLEFLIYFQGNSAPDKSGLPSDRFSAERTGGSVSTLTIQRTQQEDSAVYLCASSPQAGNNEKLFFGSGTQLSVL.

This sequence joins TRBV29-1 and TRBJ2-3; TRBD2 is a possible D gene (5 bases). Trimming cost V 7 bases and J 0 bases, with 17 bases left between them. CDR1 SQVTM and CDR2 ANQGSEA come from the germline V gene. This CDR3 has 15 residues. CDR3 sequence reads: CSATLTITSTDTQYF. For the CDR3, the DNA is TGCAGCGCTACACTGACTATTACTAGCACAGATACGCAGTATTTT.

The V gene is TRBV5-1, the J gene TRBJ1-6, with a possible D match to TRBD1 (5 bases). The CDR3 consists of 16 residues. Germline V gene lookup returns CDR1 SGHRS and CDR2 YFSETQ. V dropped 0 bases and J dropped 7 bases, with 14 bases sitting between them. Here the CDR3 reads CASSLAAGSRNSPLHF. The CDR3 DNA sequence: TGCGCCAGCAGCTTGGCGGCAGGGTCGCGGAATTCACCCCTCCACTTT.

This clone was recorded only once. CDR3 loop: CASRVAGVDIGGEQFF. The CDR3 nucleotides read TGTGCCAGCAGGGTAGCGGGGGTAGACATTGGAGGTGAGCAGTTCTTC. J is TRBJ2-1 and V is TRBV2, with 9 bases aligning to TRBD2. Germline loops: CDR1 SNHLY, CDR2 FYNNEI. This CDR3 contains 16 residues. Trimming at V came to 6 bases and at J to 9 bases, leaving 15 bases not matched to a gene.

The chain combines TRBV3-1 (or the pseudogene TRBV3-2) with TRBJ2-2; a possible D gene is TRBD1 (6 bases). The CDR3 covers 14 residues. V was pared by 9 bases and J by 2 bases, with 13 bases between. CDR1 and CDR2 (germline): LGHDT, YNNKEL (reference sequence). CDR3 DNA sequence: TGTGCCAGTCAGGACAGAAAAAACACCGGGGAGCTGTTTTTT. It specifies CASQDRKNTGELFF.

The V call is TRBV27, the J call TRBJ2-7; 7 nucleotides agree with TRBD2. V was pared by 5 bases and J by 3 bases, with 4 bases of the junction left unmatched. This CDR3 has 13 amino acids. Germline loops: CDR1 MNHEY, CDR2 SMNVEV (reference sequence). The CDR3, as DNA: TGTGCCAGCAGTACCGGGGGGTTCTACGAGCAGTACTTC. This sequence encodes CASSTGGFYEQYF.

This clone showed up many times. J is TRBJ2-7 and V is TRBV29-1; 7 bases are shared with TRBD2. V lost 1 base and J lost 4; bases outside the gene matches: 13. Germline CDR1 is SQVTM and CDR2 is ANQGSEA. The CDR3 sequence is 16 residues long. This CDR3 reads CSVEGGFGQGGYEQYF. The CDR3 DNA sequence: TGCAGCGTTGAAGGGGGGTTTGGGCAGGGAGGGTACGAGCAGTACTTC.